These 4 T cell receptor beta chains share one sample of origin, sequenced in a study of T cell repertoires in cytomegalovirus infection. Via MiXCR, TCRdb re-called the reads, giving one row per CDR3 protein. This sample yields about 740,000 distinct CDR3 sequences, of which 35% are seen a single time; 2.8% belongs to the top ten. Sequencing was performed on PBMCs. The receptor set was obtained from a human donor in good health (CMV status not recorded). Some clones in this sample may be carry-over from other donors' samples.

This clonotype was observed once. This chain uses TRBV25-1 with TRBJ1-6; the D is unclear. The CDR3 sequence is 13 residues long. Trimming cost V 11 bases and J 6 bases, with 14 bases left between them. Germline V CDR1 and CDR2: MGHDK, SYGVNS. The CDR3 loop is CASKSNSNSPLHF. The DNA of the CDR3 is TGTGCCTCGAAGTCTAACTCTAATTCACCCCTCCACTTT.

Remarks on this clonotype: One junction end does not reproduce the germline sequence, and a read error may be involved. The chain couples TRBV5-1 to TRBJ1-5; D gene unclear. The germline V gene has CDR1 SGHRS and CDR2 YFSETQ. The CDR3 contains 14 residues. The CDR3 here is CASPPTGGNQTQHF. The DNA for the CDR3 is TGCGCCAGCCCGCCGACCGGAGGCAATCAGACCCAGCATTTT.

This clonotype has just a few counts. The J gene is TRBJ2-7, the V gene TRBV27, with 9 bases that match TRBD1. V trimming: 5 bases; J trimming: 7 bases; junction bases outside the gene matches: 12. Looked up from germline, CDR1 is MNHEY and CDR2 is SMNVEV (reference sequence). The CDR3 is made up of 15 amino acids. CDR3 residues: CASSVQYRGRGEQYF. The DNA for the CDR3 is TGTGCCAGCAGTGTACAGTACAGGGGGCGTGGGGAGCAGTACTTC.

V usage is TRBV7-3 and J usage is TRBJ2-7, with 8 bases aligning to TRBD1. The length of the CDR3 is 14 residues. The V gene's germline CDR1 is SGHTA and CDR2 FQGTGA. V dropped 4 bases and J dropped 5; count of bases not matched to a gene: 7. The CDR3 spells CASSSDDRGHEQYF. The CDR3 DNA is TGTGCCAGCAGCTCCGACGACAGGGGCCACGAGCAGTACTTC.